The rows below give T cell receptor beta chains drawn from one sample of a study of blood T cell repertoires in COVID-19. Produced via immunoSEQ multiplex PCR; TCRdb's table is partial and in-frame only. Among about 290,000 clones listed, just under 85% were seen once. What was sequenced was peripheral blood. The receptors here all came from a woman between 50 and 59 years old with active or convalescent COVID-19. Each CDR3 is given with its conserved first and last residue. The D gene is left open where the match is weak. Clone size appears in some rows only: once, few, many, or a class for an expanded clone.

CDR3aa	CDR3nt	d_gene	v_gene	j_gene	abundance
CASSLWTGGKSGNTIYF	TGTGCCAGCAGTTTATGGACAGGGGGCAAGTCTGGAAACACCATATATTTT	TRBD1	TRBV28	TRBJ1-3	once
CASSLAVTSGTGANVLTF	TGTGCCAGCAGCTTAGCCGTGACTAGCGGGACTGGGGCCAACGTCCTGACTTTC	TRBD2	TRBV7-8	TRBJ2-6	NA
CASSQDSRRETQYF	TGTGCCAGCAGCCAAGATTCCCGGCGGGAGACCCAGTACTTC	NA	TRBV4-2	TRBJ2-5	NA
CASRGLAGVEQYF	TGTGCCAGCAGGGGACTAGCGGGAGTCGAGCAGTACTTC	TRBD2	TRBV3-1/TRBV3-2	TRBJ2-7	NA
CASRETGGWGPLHF	TGTGCCAGCAGGGAGACAGGGGGCTGGGGTCCCCTCCACTTT	TRBD1	TRBV2	TRBJ1-6	NA
CASSPHRDSNSPLHF	TGTGCCAGCAGTCCCCACCGGGACAGTAATTCACCCCTCCACTTT	TRBD1	TRBV27	TRBJ1-6	NA
CASSQRGGRTEAFF	TGTGCCAGCAGCCAAAGGGGGGGGCGGACTGAAGCTTTCTTT	NA	TRBV2	TRBJ1-1	NA
CASSQDPRDWETQYF	TGTGCCAGCAGCCAAGATCCCAGGGACTGGGAGACCCAGTACTTC	NA	TRBV3-1/TRBV3-2	TRBJ2-5	once
CASSLAGLGKYEQYF	TGCGCCAGCAGCTTGGCGGGACTGGGAAAGTACGAGCAGTACTTC	NA	TRBV5-1	TRBJ2-7	once
CASRAGGTGELFF	TGTGCCAGCAGAGCAGGGGGCACCGGGGAGCTGTTTTTT	TRBD1	TRBV3-1/TRBV3-2	TRBJ2-2	few
CASRTGGGYGYTF	TGTGCCAGCAGGACAGGGGGTGGCTATGGCTACACCTTC	TRBD1	TRBV6-6	TRBJ1-2	NA
CASDKQGGTGELFF	TGTGCCAGCGACAAGCAGGGGGGCACCGGGGAGCTGTTTTTT	NA	TRBV28	TRBJ2-2	NA
CASSVVPTGQETQYF	TGTGCCAGCAGCGTAGTCCCCACAGGGCAAGAGACCCAGTACTTC	NA	TRBV9	TRBJ2-5	NA
CASSGAPYEQYF	TGTGCCAGCAGCGGGGCCCCCTACGAGCAGTACTTC	NA	TRBV7-9	TRBJ2-7	few
CASSLGGGAGGAPFF	TGTGCCAGCAGCTTAGGCGGGGGGGCAGGGGGCGCACCTTTCTTT	TRBD1	TRBV11-2	TRBJ1-1	NA
CASKGTEGSNQPQHF	TGTGCCAGCAAGGGGACAGAGGGAAGCAATCAGCCCCAGCATTTT	TRBD1	TRBV2	TRBJ1-5	NA
CASSFEGFPEAFF	TGTGCCAGCAGTTTCGAGGGATTCCCTGAAGCTTTCTTT	NA	TRBV12-3/TRBV12-4	TRBJ1-1	NA
CARRDRRFGEQYF	TGCGCCAGAAGGGACAGGCGTTTCGGCGAGCAGTACTTC	TRBD1	TRBV23-1	TRBJ2-7	NA
CASSRTAGELFF	TGTGCCAGCAGCAGGACAGCCGGGGAGCTGTTTTTT	NA	TRBV12-3/TRBV12-4	TRBJ2-2	NA
CASSQQGGQPQHF	TGTGCCAGCAGTCAACAGGGGGGCCAGCCCCAGCATTTT	TRBD1	TRBV6-4	TRBJ1-5	NA
CASSSSSGPYNEQFF	TGTGCCAGCAGCTCTTCTAGCGGCCCCTACAATGAGCAGTTCTTC	TRBD2	TRBV7-2	TRBJ2-1	NA
CASSQVGLAGRFYEQYF	TGCGCCAGCAGCCAAGTTGGGCTAGCGGGAAGGTTCTACGAGCAGTACTTC	TRBD2	TRBV4-1	TRBJ2-7	NA
CASSGGRVEGHNEQFF	TGTGCCAGTAGTGGGGGCAGGGTTGAAGGGCACAATGAGCAGTTCTTC	NA	TRBV19	TRBJ2-1	NA
CASSQDSSVFSNEQFF	TGCGCCAGCAGCCAAGACTCTAGCGTATTTAGCAATGAGCAGTTCTTC	NA	TRBV4-1	TRBJ2-1	NA
CAIARDRGSNNEKLFF	TGTGCCATTGCCCGGGACAGGGGTTCAAATAATGAAAAACTGTTTTTT	TRBD1	TRBV10-3	TRBJ1-4	NA
CASSSPGGVHYNEQFF	TGTGCCAGCAGCTCACCAGGGGGCGTACACTACAATGAGCAGTTCTTC	TRBD1	TRBV5-8	TRBJ2-1	NA
CASSLTVLTEAFF	TGTGCCAGCAGTTTAACGGTTCTCACTGAAGCTTTCTTT	NA	TRBV28	TRBJ1-1	NA
CASSPGKGVWGTEAFF	TGTGCCAGCAGTCCTGGGAAGGGGGTCTGGGGCACTGAAGCTTTCTTT	NA	TRBV28	TRBJ1-1	few
CATSRGAGGRGNQPQHF	TGTGCCACCAGCAGAGGGGCTGGAGGGAGAGGGAATCAGCCCCAGCATTTT	NA	TRBV15	TRBJ1-5	NA
CASSPLQGEIYGYTF	TGTGCCAGCTCACCTCTACAGGGGGAGATCTATGGCTACACCTTC	TRBD1	TRBV18	TRBJ1-2	many
CASSQLSGEQGHEQYF	TGTGCCAGCAGCCAGCTTTCAGGAGAACAGGGCCACGAGCAGTACTTC	NA	TRBV3-1/TRBV3-2	TRBJ2-7	NA
CASSSPGQGAVGEKLFF	TGTGCCAGCAGCAGCCCCGGACAGGGGGCAGTAGGTGAAAAACTGTTTTTT	TRBD1	TRBV5-4	TRBJ1-4	NA
CASSETGPHYGYTF	TGTGCCAGCAGTGAGACAGGACCTCACTATGGCTACACCTTC	NA	TRBV2	TRBJ1-2	NA
CASSRDRGYEQYF	TGTGCCAGCAGCCGCGACAGGGGCTACGAGCAGTACTTC	TRBD1	TRBV7-3	TRBJ2-7	NA
CASSYQGQETQYF	TGTGCCAGCAGTTATCAGGGGCAAGAGACCCAGTACTTC	NA	TRBV6-5	TRBJ2-5	few
CASSLRAGVVNEQFF	TGTGCCAGCAGCTTGCGAGCGGGAGTCGTGAATGAGCAGTTCTTC	TRBD2	TRBV5-6	TRBJ2-1	few
CASSLGASENYNEQFF	TGTGCCAGCAGCTTAGGCGCTAGCGAGAACTACAATGAGCAGTTCTTC	NA	TRBV7-9	TRBJ2-1	NA
CASSEQGGSNTGELFF	TGTGCCAGCAGTGAACAGGGTGGGTCGAACACCGGGGAGCTGTTTTTT	NA	TRBV2	TRBJ2-2	NA
CASSTNTYGYTF	TGTGCCAGTAGTACGAACACCTATGGCTACACCTTC	NA	TRBV19	TRBJ1-2	NA
CASSQGTGRKNIQYF	TGCGCCAGCAGCCAAGGGACTGGCAGGAAAAACATTCAGTACTTC	NA	TRBV4-1	TRBJ2-4	NA
CASSSAGSGEETQYF	TGCGCCAGCAGCTCTGCGGGGTCTGGAGAAGAGACCCAGTACTTC	NA	TRBV5-1	TRBJ2-5	NA
CASARAGTPQETQYF	TGTGCCAGCGCGCGGGCAGGCACACCCCAAGAGACCCAGTACTTC	NA	TRBV6-5	TRBJ2-5	NA
CSVEDGHNTDTQYF	TGCAGCGTTGAAGATGGGCACAACACAGATACGCAGTATTTT	NA	TRBV29-1	TRBJ2-3	once
CASWGGGAITDTQYF	TGTGCCAGCTGGGGGGGAGGGGCTATCACAGATACGCAGTATTTT	TRBD2	TRBV2	TRBJ2-3	NA
CASERQTNTEAFF	TGTGCCTCCGAGAGGCAGACGAACACTGAAGCTTTCTTT	NA	TRBV2	TRBJ1-1	once
CASSPKPAGRFQSSYEQYF	TGTGCCAGCTCCCCTAAACCAGCGGGGAGATTCCAGTCCTCCTACGAGCAGTACTTC	TRBD2	TRBV18	TRBJ2-7	NA
CASRQTGTYGYTF	TGTGCCAGCAGACAAACAGGGACCTATGGCTACACCTTC	NA	TRBV28	TRBJ1-2	NA
CASSLQGYQYF	TGTGCCAGCAGTTTACAGGGGTACCAGTACTTC	TRBD1	TRBV6-5	TRBJ2-7	NA
CASSLAGRVADEQFF	TGCGCCAGCAGCTTGGCTGGGCGGGTGGCCGATGAGCAGTTCTTC	NA	TRBV5-1	TRBJ2-1	NA
CASSLGALADSSYNEQFF	TGTGCCAGCAGCTTAGGAGCGCTAGCTGATAGCTCCTACAATGAGCAGTTCTTC	NA	TRBV7-9	TRBJ2-1	NA
CASSVTGSRGAQYF	TGTGCCAGCAGTGTGACAGGATCAAGAGGGGCCCAGTACTTC	NA	TRBV27	TRBJ2-5	once
CASSVEARVYEQFF	TGTGCCAGCAGCGTAGAGGCTAGAGTTTATGAGCAGTTCTTC	NA	TRBV9	TRBJ2-1	once
CASQGNGDSPLHF	TGTGCCAGCCAGGGAAACGGTGATTCACCCCTCCACTTT	NA	TRBV7-9	TRBJ1-6	NA
CSASRGTGISPLHF	TGCAGTGCTAGTAGGGGAACGGGCATTTCACCCCTCCACTTT	NA	TRBV20-1	TRBJ1-6	NA
CASRTHTGEQYF	TGTGCCAGCAGAACCCACACAGGCGAGCAGTACTTC	NA	TRBV28	TRBJ2-7	NA
CASSATAPRPQHF	TGTGCCAGCAGCGCGACGGCACCTCGGCCCCAGCATTTT	NA	TRBV19	TRBJ1-5	NA
CASSLWSVASLAYGYTF	TGTGCCAGCAGCTTGTGGTCGGTAGCCAGCCTCGCCTATGGCTACACCTTC	NA	TRBV5-6	TRBJ1-2	NA
CASSLSENTEAFF	TGTGCCAGCAGCTTAAGCGAAAACACTGAAGCTTTCTTT	NA	TRBV7-6	TRBJ1-1	NA
CASSQKEANYGYTF	TGTGCCAGCAGCCAAAAGGAGGCGAACTATGGCTACACCTTC	NA	TRBV3-1/TRBV3-2	TRBJ1-2	few
CASSQGGTGVYEQYF	TGCGCCAGCAGCCAGGGGGGGACAGGCGTCTACGAGCAGTACTTC	NA	TRBV10-2	TRBJ2-7	NA